The source of this T cell receptor (beta chain) is a study of blood T cell repertoires in COVID-19. Recruits, aged about 18 to 100 years, lived in about two dozen US areas. Cohort assignment relied on participant-reported clinical history. Recovery meant two consecutive negative NP/OP PCR tests, professional clearance, or resolved symptoms. As concerns this clone: Other DNA sequences from this sample encode an identical CDR3 as well.

The method was immunoSEQ multiplex PCR; TCRdb's version includes in-frame clones alone and lacks a portion of them. The sample carries 200,000 to 300,000 clones, approximately 86% recorded once. Germline V gene data show CDR1 as SNHLY and CDR2 as FYNNEI. J was trimmed by 3 bases and V by 6 bases; bases with no gene match: 6. The CDR3 runs to 14 residues. This TCR was recovered from a woman between 18 and 30 years old who had recovered from COVID-19. The sample comprised PBMCs or T cells enriched from blood (not recorded which). The gene calls are TRBV2 and TRBJ2-7; 9 bases agree with TRBD1. The CDR3 DNA follows: TGTGCCAGCAGCCCACCGGGACAGGGCTACGAGCAGTACTTC. Residues: CASSPPGQGYEQYF.